The 16 T cell receptor beta chains in this list originate from one sample, sequenced in a study of blood T cell repertoires in COVID-19. Assay used: immunoSEQ multiplex PCR; TCRdb lists only in-frame clones, some missing. The sample lists 250,000 to 300,000 clones, around 83% seen once, with about 5% in the top ten. The sample consisted of PBMCs or T cells enriched from blood (not recorded which). Receptor source: a man between 35 and 55 years old who had been exposed to COVID-19.

The V and J genes are TRBV7-9 and TRBJ2-7; D is ambiguous. Trimming pared 6 bases from V and 0 bases from J, leaving 12 bases between. The CDR3 has 14 amino acids. Germline V lookup: CDR1 SEHNR, CDR2 FQNEAQ (reference sequence). CDR3 sequence: CASRSTGSSYEQYF. CDR3 DNA: TGTGCCAGCAGATCCACCGGTAGCTCCTACGAGCAGTACTTC.

This clone was detected ten times or more. The chain links TRBV25-1 to TRBJ1-4; D is perhaps TRBD1 (6 bases). Germline V gene lookup returns CDR1 MGHDK and CDR2 SYGVNS. Trimming removed 4 bases at V and 4 bases at J, with 16 bases between. This CDR3 comprises 16 residues. The CDR3 loop reads CASSVPGQPYNEKLFF. The CDR3 region has the DNA TGTGCCAGCAGTGTCCCCGGACAGCCGTATAATGAAAAACTGTTTTTT.

The chain has TRBV12-5 and TRBJ2-7; the D gene is possibly TRBD1 (5 bases). Germline V gene sequence: CDR1 LGHNT, CDR2 FRNRAP. The CDR3 consists of 13 residues. Trimming pared 2 bases from V and 4 bases from J, leaving 9 bases between. The CDR3 DNA reads TGTGCTAGTGGTTTGTGGGGCCGGTACGAGCAGTACTTC. This codes for CASGLWGRYEQYF.

The chain joins TRBV21-1 to TRBJ1-1. TRBV21-1 is a known pseudogene. The CDR3 has 13 amino acids. The CDR3 sequence is CASSKWSNTEAFF. CDR3 coding DNA: TGTGCCAGCAGCAAATGGAGTAACACTGAAGCTTTCTTT.

The V call is TRBV5-6, the J call TRBJ2-1; D gene ambiguous. The CDR3 extends over 12 amino acids. The ends were cut back, 0 bases at V and 8 bases at J, with 6 bases in the middle. Germline V gene lookup returns CDR1 SGHDT and CDR2 YYEEEE. Here the CDR3 reads CASSLALDEQFF. Written as DNA, the CDR3 is TGTGCCAGCAGCTTGGCCCTCGATGAGCAGTTCTTC.

The chain carries TRBV24-1 and TRBJ2-2; 8 positions match TRBD2. From germline, CDR1 is KGHDR and CDR2 SFDVKD. This CDR3 is built from 14 residues. V was pared by 4 bases and J by 7 bases, with 4 bases of the junction left unmatched. The CDR3 is CATSDRLARGELFF. For the CDR3, the DNA is TGTGCCACCAGTGACCGACTAGCGCGCGGGGAGCTGTTTTTT.

This clone has a handful of counts. V is TRBV19 and J is TRBJ1-2; TRBD1 matches at 8 bases. The CDR3 runs to 13 residues. Germline CDR1 reads LNHDA; CDR2 reads SQIVND (reference sequence). Trimming removed 3 bases from V and 5 bases from J; junction bases left unmatched: 2. CDR3 sequence: CASSMRTGYGYTF. CDR3 coding DNA: TGTGCCAGTAGTATGAGGACAGGGTATGGCTACACCTTC. The full variable domain, with the rest looked up from reference TRBV19 and TRBJ1-2, is DGGITQSPKYLFRKEGQNVTLSCEQNLNHDAMYWYRQDPGQGLRLIYYSQIVNDFQKGDIAEGYSVSREKKESFPLTVTSAQKNPTAFYLCASSMRTGYGYTFGSGTRLTVV.

Concerning this clone: This sample also contains other DNA sequences that code for the same CDR3. The chain employs TRBV3-1 (or the pseudogene TRBV3-2) and TRBJ2-1, with D maybe TRBD2 (5 bases). Trimming cost V 3 bases and J 0 bases, with 6 bases left between them. This CDR3 comprises 14 residues. The germline V gene has CDR1 LGHDT and CDR2 YNNKEL (reference sequence). CDR3 region: CASSQGSSYNEQFF. As DNA, the CDR3 is TGTGCCAGCAGCCAGGGGAGCTCCTACAATGAGCAGTTCTTC.

The chain recombines TRBV12-3 or TRBV12-4 with TRBJ1-2; 7 bases are a match to TRBD1. Trimming cost V 7 bases and J 8 bases; bases outside gene matches: 10. There are 13 residues in the CDR3. As DNA, the CDR3 is TGTGCCAGCAATCCTAACAGGGGCGGGGGCTACACCTTC. It is translated as CASNPNRGGGYTF.

V usage is TRBV7-6 and J usage is TRBJ2-7; D is perhaps TRBD1 (6 bases). CDR3 length equals 13 residues. Germline V CDR1 and CDR2: SGHVS, FNYEAQ. The germline V and J ends were trimmed by 1 base and 2 bases, with 6 bases remaining between them. The CDR3 coding sequence is TGTGCCAGCAGCTTAGAGGGGGCCTACGAGCAGTACTTC. Amino acids: CASSLEGAYEQYF.

In this sample, this clone turned up a few times. This chain uses TRBV29-1 with TRBJ1-4, with 9 bases aligning to TRBD1. CDR3 size: 13 residues. V trimming: 6 bases; J trimming: 10 bases; junction bases outside the gene matches: 9. CDR1 SQVTM and CDR2 ANQGSEA come from the germline V gene. The CDR3 DNA sequence: TGCAGCGTCCGACGACAGGGGGGAGGAAAACTGTTTTTT. Translating gives CSVRRQGGGKLFF.

The chain couples TRBV29-1 to TRBJ2-2, with 14 positions matching TRBD2. This CDR3 is built from 16 residues. The junction had 4 bases not matched to a gene; V was cut back by 5 bases and J by 2 bases. Germline V lookup: CDR1 SQVTM, CDR2 ANQGSEA. As DNA, the CDR3 is TGCAGCGTTATGACTAGCGGGAGGGCTAACACCGGGGAGCTGTTTTTT. Translated, it gives CSVMTSGRANTGELFF.

This sequence joins TRBV19 and TRBJ1-2, with TRBD1 identical over 7 bases. Losses at the gene ends were 5 bases for V and 6 bases for J; bases not matched to a gene: 9. CDR1 and CDR2 from the germline V gene are LNHDA and SQIVND (reference sequence). The CDR3 totals 14 residues. CDR3 in amino acids: CASSRDRVVDGYTF. The CDR3 region has the DNA TGTGCCAGTAGTCGCGACAGGGTAGTGGATGGCTACACCTTC.

V is TRBV6-6 and J is TRBJ2-7, with 11 bases fitting TRBD1. CDR1 is MNHNY and CDR2 is SVGAGI in the germline V gene (reference sequence). Trimming took 0 bases from V and 4 from J; bases not matched to a gene: 5. CDR3 length equals 16 residues. Written as DNA, the CDR3 is TGTGCCAGCAGTTACTCGGACAGGGGGCTCAAGTACGAGCAGTACTTC. Encoded protein: CASSYSDRGLKYEQYF.

The CDR3 DNA reads as TGTGCCAGTAGAAAAGGGCCCCCACAGGGGTTCCCTGAAGCTTTCTTT. Protein sequence: CASRKGPPQGFPEAFF. This rearrangement joins TRBV19 to TRBJ1-1; 7 nucleotides line up with TRBD1. Germline V CDR1 and CDR2: LNHDA, SQIVND (reference sequence). This CDR3 spans 16 amino acids. V dropped 6 bases and J dropped 6; count of bases not matched to a gene: 16.

V gene TRBV30 combines with J gene TRBJ1-3; D remains unclear. V lost 4 bases, J lost 0 bases, and 7 bases lay in between. This CDR3 has 13 amino acids. Germline V gene data show CDR1 as GTSNPN and CDR2 as SVGIG (reference sequence). CDR3 sequence: CAWNPFSGNTIYF. The CDR3 DNA reads as TGTGCCTGGAATCCGTTCTCTGGAAACACCATATATTTT.